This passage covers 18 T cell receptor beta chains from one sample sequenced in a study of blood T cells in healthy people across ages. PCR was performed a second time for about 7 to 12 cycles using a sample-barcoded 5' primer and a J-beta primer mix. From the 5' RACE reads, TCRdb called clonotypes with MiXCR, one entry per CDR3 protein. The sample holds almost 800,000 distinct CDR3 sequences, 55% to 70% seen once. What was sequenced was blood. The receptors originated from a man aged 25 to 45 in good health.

In nucleotides, the CDR3 is TGTGCCAGCAGCCCCCTAGCGGGAGATACAGATACGCAGTATTTT. This encodes CASSPLAGDTDTQYF. This chain links TRBV7-6 with TRBJ2-3; 10 positions match TRBD2. V dropped 5 bases and J dropped 3; count of bases not matched to a gene: 5. The CDR3 totals 15 residues. Germline V gene sequence: CDR1 SGHVS, CDR2 FNYEAQ.

The CDR3 nucleotides are TGTGCCAGCAGTTACTCCCGACTCCCCCTAGCCAGCGAGCAGTACTTC. Translating gives CASSYSRLPLASEQYF. V usage is TRBV6-5 and J usage is TRBJ2-5, with TRBD2 as a possible D gene (5 bases). Gene TRBJ2-7 matches the end of the DNA better, so the J call may be wrong. The CDR3 extends over 16 amino acids. Germline CDR1 is MNHEY and CDR2 is SVGAGI.

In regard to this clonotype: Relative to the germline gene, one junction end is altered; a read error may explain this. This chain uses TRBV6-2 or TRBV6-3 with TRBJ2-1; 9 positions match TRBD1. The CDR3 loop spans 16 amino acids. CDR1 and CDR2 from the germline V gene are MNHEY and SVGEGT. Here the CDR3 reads CASRGTGTGIFNERFF. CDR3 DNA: TGTGCCAGCAGAGGGACCGGGACAGGGATTTTCAATGAGCGGTTCTTC.

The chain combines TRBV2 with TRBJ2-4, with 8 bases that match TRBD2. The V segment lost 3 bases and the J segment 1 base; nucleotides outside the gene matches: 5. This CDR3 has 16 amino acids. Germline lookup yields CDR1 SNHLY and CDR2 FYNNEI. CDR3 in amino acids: CASSDSGGTAKNIQYF. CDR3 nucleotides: TGTGCCAGCAGTGACTCGGGGGGGACGGCCAAAAACATTCAGTACTTC.

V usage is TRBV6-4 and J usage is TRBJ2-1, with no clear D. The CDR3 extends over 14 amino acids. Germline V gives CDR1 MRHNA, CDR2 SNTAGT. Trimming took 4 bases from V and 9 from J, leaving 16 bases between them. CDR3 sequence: CASSVSITSSEQFF. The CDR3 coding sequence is TGTGCCAGCAGTGTTAGTATTACCTCCAGTGAGCAGTTCTTC.

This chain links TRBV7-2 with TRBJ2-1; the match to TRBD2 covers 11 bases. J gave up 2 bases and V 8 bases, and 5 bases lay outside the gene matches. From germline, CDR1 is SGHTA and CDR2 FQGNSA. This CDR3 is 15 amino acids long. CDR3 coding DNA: TGTGCCAGCTGTGAGACTAGCGGGACCTACAATGAGCAGTTCTTC. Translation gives CASCETSGTYNEQFF.

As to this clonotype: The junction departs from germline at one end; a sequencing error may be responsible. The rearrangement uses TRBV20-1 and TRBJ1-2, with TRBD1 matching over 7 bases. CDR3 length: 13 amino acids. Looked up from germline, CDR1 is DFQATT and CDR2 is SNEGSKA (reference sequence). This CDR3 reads CSTSGTEPYGYTF. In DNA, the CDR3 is TGCAGTACTAGTGGGACAGAACCGTATGGCTACACCTTC.

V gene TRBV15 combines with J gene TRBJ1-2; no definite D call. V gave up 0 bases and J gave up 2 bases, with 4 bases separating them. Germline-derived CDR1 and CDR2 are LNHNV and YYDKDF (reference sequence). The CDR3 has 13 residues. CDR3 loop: CATSRDQNYGYTF. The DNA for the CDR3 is TGTGCCACCAGCAGAGACCAAAACTATGGCTACACCTTC.

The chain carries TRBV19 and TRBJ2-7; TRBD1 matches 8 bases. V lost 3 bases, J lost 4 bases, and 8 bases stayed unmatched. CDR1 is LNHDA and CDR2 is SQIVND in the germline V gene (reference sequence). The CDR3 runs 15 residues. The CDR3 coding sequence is TGTGCCAGTAGTATCTCAGGGGGCTATGGTTACGAGCAGTACTTC. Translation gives CASSISGGYGYEQYF.

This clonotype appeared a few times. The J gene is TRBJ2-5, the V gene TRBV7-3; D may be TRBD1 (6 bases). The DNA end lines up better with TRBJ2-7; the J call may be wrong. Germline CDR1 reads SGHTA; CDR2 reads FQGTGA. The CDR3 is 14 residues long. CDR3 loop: CASSPQGGVGEQYF. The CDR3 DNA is TGTGCCAGCAGCCCCCAAGGGGGAGTGGGCGAGCAGTACTTC.

For the CDR3, the DNA is TGTGCCAGCAGTTATACTGCTGAGCAGTTCTTC. This translates into CASSYTAEQFF. The J gene is TRBJ2-1, the V gene TRBV6-2 or TRBV6-3, with D unclear. This CDR3 has 11 amino acids. Germline CDR1 reads MNHEY; CDR2 reads SVGEGT. Deletions cut 3 bases from V and 9 bases from J, with 6 bases between.

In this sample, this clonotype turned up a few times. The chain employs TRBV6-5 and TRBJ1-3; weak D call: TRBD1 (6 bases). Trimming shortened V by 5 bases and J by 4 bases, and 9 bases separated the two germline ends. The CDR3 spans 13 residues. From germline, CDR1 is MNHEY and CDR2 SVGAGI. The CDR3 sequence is CASSPGQGNTIYF. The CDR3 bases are TGTGCCAGCAGTCCAGGACAGGGAAACACCATATATTTT.

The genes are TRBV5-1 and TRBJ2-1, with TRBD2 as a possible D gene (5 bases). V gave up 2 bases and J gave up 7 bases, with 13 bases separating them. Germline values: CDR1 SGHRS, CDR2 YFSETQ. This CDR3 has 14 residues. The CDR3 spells CASSLANEGNEQFF. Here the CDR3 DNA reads TGCGCCAGCAGCTTAGCGAATGAGGGTAATGAGCAGTTCTTC.

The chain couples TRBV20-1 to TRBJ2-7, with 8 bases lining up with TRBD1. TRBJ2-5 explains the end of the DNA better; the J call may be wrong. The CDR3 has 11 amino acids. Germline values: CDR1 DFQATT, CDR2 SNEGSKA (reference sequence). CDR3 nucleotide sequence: TGCAGTGCCAACAGGGGGGAGACCCAGTACTTC. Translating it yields CSANRGETQYF.

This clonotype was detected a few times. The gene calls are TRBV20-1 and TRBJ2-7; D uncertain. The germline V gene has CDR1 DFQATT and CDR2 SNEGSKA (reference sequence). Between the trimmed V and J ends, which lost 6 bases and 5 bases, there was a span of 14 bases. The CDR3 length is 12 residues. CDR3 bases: TGCAGTGCCCCCCGTTCGGGTGACGAGCAGTACTTC. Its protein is CSAPRSGDEQYF.

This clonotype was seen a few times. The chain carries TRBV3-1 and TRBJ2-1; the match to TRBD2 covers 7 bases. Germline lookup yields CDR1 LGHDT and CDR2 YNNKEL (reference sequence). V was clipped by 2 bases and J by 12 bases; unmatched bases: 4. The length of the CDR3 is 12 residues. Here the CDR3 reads CASSQSGTRQFF. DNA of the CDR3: TGTGCCAGCAGCCAAAGCGGGACCCGGCAGTTCTTC.

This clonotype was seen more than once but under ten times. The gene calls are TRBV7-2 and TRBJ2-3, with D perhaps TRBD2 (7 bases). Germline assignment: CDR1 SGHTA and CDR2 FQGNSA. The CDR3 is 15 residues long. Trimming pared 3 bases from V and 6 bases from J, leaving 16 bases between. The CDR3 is CASSLEGGLADTQYF. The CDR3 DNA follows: TGTGCCAGCAGCTTGGAGGGGGGGCTAGCGGATACGCAGTATTTT.

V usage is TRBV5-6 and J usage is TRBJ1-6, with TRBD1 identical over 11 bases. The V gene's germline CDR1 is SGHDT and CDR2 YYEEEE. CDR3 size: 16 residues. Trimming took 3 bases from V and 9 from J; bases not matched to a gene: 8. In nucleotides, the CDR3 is TGTGCCAGCAGCTGGAGACCGGGACAGGGGGGTTCACCCCTCCACTTT. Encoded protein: CASSWRPGQGGSPLHF. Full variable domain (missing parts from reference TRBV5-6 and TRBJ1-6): DAGVTQSPTHLIKTRGQQVTLRCSPKSGHDTVSWYQQALGQGPQFIFQYYEEEERQRGNFPDRFSGHQFPNYSSELNVNALLLGDSALYLCASSWRPGQGGSPLHFGNGTRLTVT.